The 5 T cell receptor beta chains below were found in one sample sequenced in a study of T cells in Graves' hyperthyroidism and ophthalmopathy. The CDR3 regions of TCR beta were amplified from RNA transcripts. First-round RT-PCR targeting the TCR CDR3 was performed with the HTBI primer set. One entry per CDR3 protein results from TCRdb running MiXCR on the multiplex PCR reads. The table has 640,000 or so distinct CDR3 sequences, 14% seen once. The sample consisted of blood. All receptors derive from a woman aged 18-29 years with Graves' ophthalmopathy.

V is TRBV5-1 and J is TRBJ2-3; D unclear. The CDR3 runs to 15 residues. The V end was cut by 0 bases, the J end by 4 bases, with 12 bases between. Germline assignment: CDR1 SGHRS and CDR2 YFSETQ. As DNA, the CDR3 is TGCGCCAGCAGCTTGGAGCGCCCCCCCCCAGATACGCAGTATTTT. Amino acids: CASSLERPPPDTQYF. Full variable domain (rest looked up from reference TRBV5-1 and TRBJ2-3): KAGVTQTPRYLIKTRGQQVTLSCSPISGHRSVSWYQQTPGQGLQFLFEYFSETQRNKGNFPGRFSGRQFSNSRSEMNVSTLELGDSALYLCASSLERPPPDTQYFGPGTRLTVL.

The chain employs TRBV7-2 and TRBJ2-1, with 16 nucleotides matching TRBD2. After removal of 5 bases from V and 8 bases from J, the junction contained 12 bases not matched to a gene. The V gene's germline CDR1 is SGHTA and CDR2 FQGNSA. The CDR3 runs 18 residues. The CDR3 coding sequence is TGTGCCAGCAGCCTAGGGGGGGGACTAGCGGGAGGGCGGGATGAGCAGTTCTTC. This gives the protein CASSLGGGLAGGRDEQFF.

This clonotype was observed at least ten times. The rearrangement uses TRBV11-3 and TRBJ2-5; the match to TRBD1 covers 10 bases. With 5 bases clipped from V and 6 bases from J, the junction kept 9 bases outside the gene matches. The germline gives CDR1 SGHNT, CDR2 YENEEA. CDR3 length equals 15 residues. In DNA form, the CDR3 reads TGTGCCAGCAGCCTATCAGACAGGGGGCGTAAGACCCAGTACTTC. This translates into CASSLSDRGRKTQYF.

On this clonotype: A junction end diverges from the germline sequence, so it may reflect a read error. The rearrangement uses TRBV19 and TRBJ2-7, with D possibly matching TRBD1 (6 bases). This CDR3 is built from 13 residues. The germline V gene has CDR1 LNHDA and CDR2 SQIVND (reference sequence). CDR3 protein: CASNPARGYEQCF. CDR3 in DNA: TGTGCCAGTAATCCCGCCAGGGGCTACGAGCAGTGCTTC.

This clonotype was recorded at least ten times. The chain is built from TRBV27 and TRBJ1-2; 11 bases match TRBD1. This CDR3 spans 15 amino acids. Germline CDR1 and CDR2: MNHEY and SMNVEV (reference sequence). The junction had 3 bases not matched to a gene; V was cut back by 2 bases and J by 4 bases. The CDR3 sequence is CASSLGTGGVYGYTF. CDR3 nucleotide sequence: TGTGCCAGCAGTTTAGGGACAGGGGGAGTCTATGGCTACACCTTC.